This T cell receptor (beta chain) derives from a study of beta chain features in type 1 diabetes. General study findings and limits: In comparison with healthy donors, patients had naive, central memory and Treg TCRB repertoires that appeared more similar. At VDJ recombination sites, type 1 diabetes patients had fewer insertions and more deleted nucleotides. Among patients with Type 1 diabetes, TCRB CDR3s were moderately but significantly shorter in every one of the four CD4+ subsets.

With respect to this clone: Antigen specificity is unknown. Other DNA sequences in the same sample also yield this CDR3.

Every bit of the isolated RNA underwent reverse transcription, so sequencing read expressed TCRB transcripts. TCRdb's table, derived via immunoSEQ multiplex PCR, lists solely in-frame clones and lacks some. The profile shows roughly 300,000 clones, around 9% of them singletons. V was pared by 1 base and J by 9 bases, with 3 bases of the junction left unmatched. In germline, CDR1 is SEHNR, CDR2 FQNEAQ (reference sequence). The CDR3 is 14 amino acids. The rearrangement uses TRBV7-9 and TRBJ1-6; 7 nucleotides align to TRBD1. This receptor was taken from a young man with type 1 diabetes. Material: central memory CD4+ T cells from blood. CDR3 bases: TGTGCCAGCAGCTTAGGACAGGGCAGTTCACCCCTCCACTTT. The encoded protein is CASSLGQGSSPLHF.